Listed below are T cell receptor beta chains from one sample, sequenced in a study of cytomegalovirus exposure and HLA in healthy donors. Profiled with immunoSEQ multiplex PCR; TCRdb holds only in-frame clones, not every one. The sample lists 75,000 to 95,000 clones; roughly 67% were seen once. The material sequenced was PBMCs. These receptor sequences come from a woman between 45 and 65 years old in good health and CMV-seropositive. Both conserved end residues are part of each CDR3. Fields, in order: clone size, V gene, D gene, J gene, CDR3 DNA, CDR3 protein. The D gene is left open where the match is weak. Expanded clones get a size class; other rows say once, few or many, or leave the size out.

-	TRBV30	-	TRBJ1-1	TGTGCCTGGAGTGTACAGGGAGGGGCGAACACTGAAGCTTTCTTT	CAWSVQGGANTEAFF
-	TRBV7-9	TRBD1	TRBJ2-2	TGTGCCAGCAGCGAGAGGGACAGGGGTAACACCGGGGAGCTGTTTTTT	CASSERDRGNTGELFF
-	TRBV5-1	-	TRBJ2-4	TGCGCCAGCAGCTTGGATCCGGGGGAAAACATTCAGTACTTC	CASSLDPGENIQYF
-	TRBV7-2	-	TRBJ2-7	TGTGCCAGCAGCTTATTTGGGCCAACCCTCGAGCAGTACTTC	CASSLFGPTLEQYF
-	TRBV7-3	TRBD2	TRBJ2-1	TGTGCCAGCAGCCATGCGGGGGTGGGCAATGAGCAGTTCTTC	CASSHAGVGNEQFF
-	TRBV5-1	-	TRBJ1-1	TGCGCCAGCAGCTTGGGCGAGGTAGGCACTGAAGCTTTCTTT	CASSLGEVGTEAFF
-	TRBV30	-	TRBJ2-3	TGTGCCTGGAGTGTTGGAGCCCTCTTCACAGATACGCAGTATTTT	CAWSVGALFTDTQYF
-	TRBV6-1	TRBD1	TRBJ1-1	TGTGCCACTGACAAAGGACAGGGGGCCGTTGAAGCTTTCTTT	CATDKGQGAVEAFF
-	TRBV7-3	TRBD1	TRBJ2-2	TGTGCCAGCAGGCCGACAGGGGGCAACACCGGGGAGCTGTTTTTT	CASRPTGGNTGELFF
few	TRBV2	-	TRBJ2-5	TGTGCCAGCAGTTGGACAGAAGAGACCCAGTACTTC	CASSWTEETQYF
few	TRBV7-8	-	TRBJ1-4	TGTGCCAGCAGCATGCGGACGACCACGGGGAATGAAAAACTGTTTTTT	CASSMRTTTGNEKLFF
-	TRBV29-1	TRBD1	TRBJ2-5	TGCAGCGGAGGGACAGGGGAAGGAGGGACCCAGTACTTC	CSGGTGEGGTQYF
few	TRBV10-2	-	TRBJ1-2	TGCGCCAGCAGTCCCCAGTCCGTCTATGGCTACACCTTC	CASSPQSVYGYTF
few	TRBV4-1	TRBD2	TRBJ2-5	TGCGCCAGCAGCCCTCTCTATGGGGCGGGGGGGCGTGAGACCCAGTACTTC	CASSPLYGAGGRETQYF
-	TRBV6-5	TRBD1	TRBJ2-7	TGTGCCAGCAGTTATTCGGAGGACAGGGGCTCCTACGAGCAGTACTTC	CASSYSEDRGSYEQYF
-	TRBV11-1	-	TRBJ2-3	TGTGCCAGCAGCTTATTGTCTATAACAGGAGATACGCAGTATTTT	CASSLLSITGDTQYF
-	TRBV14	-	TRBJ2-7	TGTGCCAGCAGCCAAGAGGGGGCGACCGAGCAGTACTTC	CASSQEGATEQYF
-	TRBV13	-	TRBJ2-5	TGTGCCAGCAGCACCGGTAATAGCGGTTACCAAGAGACCCAGTACTTC	CASSTGNSGYQETQYF
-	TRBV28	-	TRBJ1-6	TGTGCCAGCAGTTTTATAAGAGGTCGGGGTTCACCCCTCCACTTT	CASSFIRGRGSPLHF
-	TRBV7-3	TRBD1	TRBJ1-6	TGTGCCAGCAGCTTCGGACAGGGCGAACCCCTCCACTTT	CASSFGQGEPLHF
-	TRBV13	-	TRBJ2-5	TGTGCCAGCAGCCCTAACAGGGAGCAAGAGACCCAGTACTTC	CASSPNREQETQYF
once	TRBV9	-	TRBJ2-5	TGTGCCAGCAGCGTAGGAAGGGGGTGGGAGACCCAGTACTTC	CASSVGRGWETQYF
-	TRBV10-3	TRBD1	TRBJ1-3	TGTGCCATCAGTGAAAAGGAGGGGCTTAACAGGGGGCCTGGAAACACCATATATTTT	CAISEKEGLNRGPGNTIYF
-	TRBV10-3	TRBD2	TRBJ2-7	TGTGCCTCGGGGGGAGGACGGGGGTACGAGCAGTACTTC	CASGGGRGYEQYF
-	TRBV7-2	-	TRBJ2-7	TGTGCCAGCAGCTTAGTAGGAGACGAGCAGTACTTC	CASSLVGDEQYF
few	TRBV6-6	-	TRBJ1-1	TGTGCCAGCAGTTACGGAGGCACTGAAGCTTTCTTT	CASSYGGTEAFF
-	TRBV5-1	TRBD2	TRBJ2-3	TGCGCCAGCAGCGAGACTAGCGGGGGAACAGATACGCAGTATTTT	CASSETSGGTDTQYF
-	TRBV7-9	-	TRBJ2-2	TGTGCCAGCAGCCCGGAACAGGGCTACACCGGGGAGCTGTTTTTT	CASSPEQGYTGELFF
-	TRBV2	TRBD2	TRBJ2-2	TGTGCCAGCAGTATGGGACTAGCGGGGACCGGGGAGCTGTTTTTT	CASSMGLAGTGELFF
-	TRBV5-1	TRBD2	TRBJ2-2	TGCGCCAGCAGCCTGACTAGCGGGGCTTTCGGGGAGCTGTTTTTT	CASSLTSGAFGELFF
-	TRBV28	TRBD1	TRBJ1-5	TGTGCCAGCAGTATACAGGGGGGGAGCAATCAGCCCCAGCATTTT	CASSIQGGSNQPQHF
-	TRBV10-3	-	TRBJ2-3	TGTGCCACGGGAGAGGGGTCCACAGATACGCAGTATTTT	CATGEGSTDTQYF
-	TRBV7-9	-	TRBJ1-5	TGTGCCAGCCCCTCCGGAATCCAAAAGGGGCGGGGTAATCAGCCCCAGCATTTT	CASPSGIQKGRGNQPQHF
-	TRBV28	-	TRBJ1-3	TGTGCCAGCAGTTTACCACTTGGGGGCCAGGAGAGCTCTGGAAACACCATATATTTT	CASSLPLGGQESSGNTIYF
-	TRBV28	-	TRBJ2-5	TGTGCCAGCAGTTTACGACAGCAAGAGACCCAGTACTTC	CASSLRQQETQYF
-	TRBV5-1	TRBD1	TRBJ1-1	TGCGCCAGCAGCTTGGCTACAGGGGGCGGGACTGAAGCTTTCTTT	CASSLATGGGTEAFF
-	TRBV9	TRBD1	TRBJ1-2	TGTGCCAGCAGCCCCGGCATTCGGGACAGTGACTATGGCTACACCTTC	CASSPGIRDSDYGYTF
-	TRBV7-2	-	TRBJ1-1	TGTGCCAGCAGCTTACCCGGACAGAGGAACACTGAAGCTTTCTTT	CASSLPGQRNTEAFF
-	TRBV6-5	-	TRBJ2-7	TGTGCAAGCACCCCCGACGGGAGACCGGGCGAGCAGTACTTC	CASTPDGRPGEQYF
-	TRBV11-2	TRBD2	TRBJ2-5	TGTGCCAGCAGCTTTCAAGCGGGGGGATCAGAGACCCAGTACTTC	CASSFQAGGSETQYF
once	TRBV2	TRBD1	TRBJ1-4	TGTGCCAGCGGGGACAGGGAACGCGAAAAACTGTTTTTT	CASGDREREKLFF
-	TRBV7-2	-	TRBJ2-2	TGTGCCAGCAGCTCTGCCCGGGACTCGACGAACACCGGGGAGCTGTTTTTT	CASSSARDSTNTGELFF